The 28 T cell receptor beta chains below were found in one sample sequenced in a study of CD8+CD57+ T cells in acquired aplastic anemia (dated by TCRdb to between 2017 and 2018). Flow cytometry had shown CD8+CD57+ cell expansion in the patients selected for sequencing. Sequencing was performed on an Illumina HiSeq 2000. Genomic DNA was used as template for profiling of TCR beta VDJ combinations and CDR3 sequences. Starting from the raw public reads, TCRdb applied fastp trimming at Q25, assembled clones with MiXCR and retained in-frame beta chains. Each record represents a unique CDR3 protein, reported with the most common genes and DNA among its rows. The sample contains under 250,000 distinct CDR3 sequences, approximately 45% of them found a single time. In total, the top ten clones hold approximately 8% of the sample. The specimen was sorted CD4+, CD8+, or CD8+CD57+ T cells (not recorded which) from PBMCs. These receptors all stem from a human donor with aplastic anemia.

The chain employs TRBV7-9 and TRBJ1-2; unclear D gene. V was cut by 1 base and J by 4 bases, with 16 bases left in between. Germline CDR1 is SEHNR and CDR2 is FQNEAQ (reference sequence). CDR3 length: 16 amino acids. The CDR3 coding sequence is TGTGCCAGCAGCTTAGTAGGAACTACACTCGGCTATGGCTACACCTTC. Encoded protein: CASSLVGTTLGYGYTF. Drawing the rest from reference TRBV7-9 and TRBJ1-2, the complete variable domain is DTGVSQNPRHKITKRGQNVTFRCDPISEHNRLYWYRQTLGQGPEFLTYFQNEAQLEKSRLLSDRFSAERPKGSFSTLEIQRTEQGDSAMYLCASSLVGTTLGYGYTFGSGTRLTVV.

V and J are TRBV24-1 and TRBJ2-7; D is undetermined. Germline loops: CDR1 KGHDR, CDR2 SFDVKD. Trimming stripped 10 bases from V and 9 bases from J, with 15 bases between. The CDR3 is made up of 11 amino acids. CDR3 sequence reads: CATEGLPGQYF. The CDR3 region has the DNA TGTGCCACTGAAGGGCTTCCCGGGCAGTACTTC.

The rearrangement joins TRBV6-5 to TRBJ1-4; 11 bases match TRBD1. V lost 5 bases and J lost 4; bases outside the gene matches: 9. Germline V gives CDR1 MNHEY, CDR2 SVGAGI. The CDR3 contains 17 residues. The CDR3 DNA is TGTGCCAGCAGTCCACGGGACAGGGGGAGTAGTAATGAAAAACTGTTTTTT. Protein: CASSPRDRGSSNEKLFF.

This clonotype was picked up a small number of times. Relative to the germline gene, one junction end is altered; a read error may explain this. The chain carries TRBV2 and TRBJ1-1, with D unresolved. This CDR3 is 12 amino acids long. Germline lookup yields CDR1 SNHLY and CDR2 FYNNEI. The CDR3 here is CASSDAATEAFF. The CDR3 nucleotides read TGCGCCAGCAGTGATGCCGCGACTGAAGCTTTCTTT.

This clonotype came up a few times. The chain has TRBV27 and TRBJ2-7, with a tentative D call TRBD1 (5 bases). Trimming shortened V by 6 bases and J by 3 bases, and 21 bases separated the two germline ends. The germline CDR1 and CDR2 sequences are MNHEY and SMNVEV (reference sequence). The CDR3 spans 16 residues. Here the CDR3 DNA reads TGTGCCAGCAGCCCTCGGCGACAGAGCATTTACTACGAGCAGTACTTC. It yields the protein CASSPRRQSIYYEQYF.

This chain connects TRBV2 to TRBJ1-1, with a possible D match to TRBD1 (5 bases). CDR1 is SNHLY, CDR2 FYNNEI, per germline. V gave up 4 bases and J gave up 7 bases, with 13 bases separating them. CDR3 size: 13 residues. The CDR3 reads CASSAKTAHEAFF. The DNA for the CDR3 is TGTGCCAGCAGTGCGAAGACAGCCCATGAAGCTTTCTTT.

This clonotype occurred a few times. CDR3 in amino acids: CAKQGQNTEAFF. For the CDR3, the DNA is TGTGCCAAACAGGGCCAGAACACTGAAGCTTTCTTT. The genes are TRBV30 and TRBJ1-1; D is possibly TRBD1 (6 bases). Germline loops: CDR1 GTSNPN, CDR2 SVGIG (reference sequence). CDR3 size: 12 residues. Trimming cost V 8 bases and J 1 base, with 11 bases left between them. The whole variable domain, remainder taken from reference TRBV30 and TRBJ1-1, is SQTIHQWPATLVQPVGSPLSLECTVEGTSNPNLYWYRQAAGRGLQLLFYSVGIGQISSEVPQNLSASRPQDRQFILSSKKLLLSDSGFYLCAKQGQNTEAFFGQGTRLTVV.

This clonotype was counted once. The V gene is TRBV10-3, the J gene TRBJ2-5, with TRBD1 identical over 7 bases. In germline, CDR1 is ENHRY, CDR2 SYGVKD. The CDR3 is 15 amino acids. Trimming at V came to 4 bases and at J to 1 base, leaving 6 bases not matched to a gene. The CDR3 nucleotides are TGTGCCATCAGTGTAGTGCCAGGGGGCCAAGAGACCCAGTACTTC. Protein: CAISVVPGGQETQYF.

In its sample, this clonotype was seen many times. The gene calls are TRBV14 and TRBJ2-5; D remains ambiguous. The CDR3 sequence is 13 residues long. Looked up from germline, CDR1 is SGHDN and CDR2 is FVKESK. V lost 3 bases to trimming and J lost 11 bases, with 16 bases between them. The CDR3 region has the DNA TGTGCCAGCAGCCACGGGCAGCTACATGTGCAGTACTTC. Encoded protein: CASSHGQLHVQYF.

In its sample, this clonotype was seen many times. The CDR3 spells CASSQVSTADTQYF. CDR3 nucleotides: TGTGCCAGCAGCCAAGTTTCTACCGCAGATACGCAGTATTTT. V and J are TRBV14 and TRBJ2-3; D is unresolved. Germline CDR1 reads SGHDN; CDR2 reads FVKESK. Trimming removed 1 base at V and 4 bases at J, with 9 bases between. This CDR3 has 14 amino acids.

The V gene is TRBV11-1, the J gene TRBJ2-5; D is possibly TRBD2 (7 bases). V lost 2 bases and J lost 3, with 13 bases in between. Germline loops: CDR1 SGHAT, CDR2 FQDESV (reference sequence). CDR3 length: 15 amino acids. The CDR3 nucleotides read TGTGCCAGCAGCTTACGGGGGGCTGGCGAAGAGACCCAGTACTTC. As protein: CASSLRGAGEETQYF.

The chain has TRBV6-1 and TRBJ2-2, with a weak D call TRBD1 (5 bases). The V gene lost 10 bases and the J gene lost 0 bases, with 12 bases spanning the gap. Germline V gene sequence: CDR1 MNHNS, CDR2 SASEGT. The CDR3 length is 14 residues. CDR3 amino acids: CATLDSPNTGELFF. The CDR3 coding sequence is TGTGCCACCCTCGACAGTCCGAACACCGGGGAGCTGTTTTTT.

This clonotype appeared many times. The CDR3 carries no conserved terminal phenylalanine or tryptophan, so it likely arises from a read error. The chain employs TRBV2 and TRBJ2-1; perhaps TRBD1 as D (6 bases). This CDR3 comprises 12 residues. V dropped 8 bases and J dropped 8 bases, with 13 bases sitting between them. Germline V gene data show CDR1 as SNHLY and CDR2 as FYNNEI. For the CDR3, the DNA is TGTGCCAGCGAGACGCAGGGGTATGAGCAGTTCTCC. This sequence encodes CASETQGYEQFS.

In its sample, this clonotype was seen a few times. This chain uses TRBV7-8 with TRBJ2-5; 9 bases map to TRBD2. The V and J ends lost 0 bases and 1 base, in that order; junction bases with no gene match: 3. The CDR3 spans 16 residues. In germline, CDR1 is SGHVS, CDR2 FQNEAQ. The DNA for the CDR3 is TGTGCCAGCAGCTTAGCGGGTAGCGGGGGCCAAGAGACCCAGTACTTC. It is translated as CASSLAGSGGQETQYF.

This clonotype was picked up many times. The gene calls are TRBV7-6 and TRBJ1-5; possibly TRBD1 for D (5 bases). The CDR3 contains 15 residues. Germline V lookup: CDR1 SGHVS, CDR2 FNYEAQ. Trimming stripped 5 bases from V and 7 bases from J, with 18 bases between. The CDR3 DNA reads as TGTGCCAGCAGCCAAGGGACTAATATGGGGCAGCCCCAGCATTTT. Translated: CASSQGTNMGQPQHF.

CDR3 nucleotides: TGTGCCAGCAGTGTTTTAAGGGGCAGCAATCAGCCCCAGCATTTT. Translated, it gives CASSVLRGSNQPQHF. The chain combines TRBV6-1 with TRBJ1-5, with D possibly TRBD1 on 5 matching bases. V lost 4 bases and J 1 base, leaving 11 bases between the germline ends. Germline CDR1 reads MNHNS; CDR2 reads SASEGT. This CDR3 is 15 amino acids long.

Ten or more counts support this clonotype. This sequence joins TRBV7-9 and TRBJ1-1; the match to TRBD1 covers 9 bases. The CDR3 loop spans 13 amino acids. Germline assignment: CDR1 SEHNR and CDR2 FQNEAQ (reference sequence). With V trimmed by 6 bases and J by 4 bases, 3 bases remained unmatched. CDR3 sequence (DNA): TGTGCCAGCAGTGGACAGGGGAGCACTGAAGCTTTCTTT. Amino acid sequence: CASSGQGSTEAFF.

This clonotype was detected a few times. V is TRBV4-2 and J is TRBJ2-7; tentatively, D is TRBD2 (6 bases). The V gene's germline CDR1 is LGHNA and CDR2 YNFKEQ. Trimming stripped 5 bases from V and 6 bases from J, with 17 bases between. The CDR3 sequence is 14 residues long. The CDR3 loop reads CASSLVGGGFEQYF. Here the CDR3 DNA reads TGTGCCAGCAGCTTAGTTGGGGGAGGTTTCGAGCAGTACTTC.

The gene calls are TRBV6-4 and TRBJ2-1, with 13 bases fitting TRBD2. Germline V gives CDR1 MRHNA, CDR2 SNTAGT. V lost 3 bases, J lost 3 bases, and 5 bases stayed unmatched. The CDR3 extends over 17 amino acids. CDR3 residues: CASSEQGTSGDYNEQFF. CDR3 DNA: TGTGCCAGCAGTGAGCAAGGGACTAGCGGGGACTACAATGAGCAGTTCTTC.

This clonotype has only a few counts. This may be a read error, as it is one base from a much larger clone. The V gene is TRBV19, the J gene TRBJ2-2; possible D gene TRBD2, 5 bases. Germline loops: CDR1 LNHDA, CDR2 SQIVND (reference sequence). The CDR3 extends over 15 amino acids. The CDR3 DNA reads as TGTGCCAGTATGGACCCACGGGTAGTCCCCGGGGAGCTGTCTTTT. This sequence encodes CASMDPRVVPGELSF.

V and J are TRBV5-1 and TRBJ1-1; TRBD1 agrees at 9 bases. Germline trimming cut 4 bases from V and 4 bases from J; bases unmatched to any gene: 11. There are 16 residues in the CDR3. In germline, CDR1 is SGHRS, CDR2 YFSETQ. This chain's CDR3 is CASSPTGQGGGTEAFF. The CDR3 DNA is TGCGCCAGCAGCCCTACGGGACAGGGTGGGGGCACTGAAGCTTTCTTT. Looking up the rest from reference TRBV5-1 and TRBJ1-1 gives the full variable domain: KAGVTQTPRYLIKTRGQQVTLSCSPISGHRSVSWYQQTPGQGLQFLFEYFSETQRNKGNFPGRFSGRQFSNSRSEMNVSTLELGDSALYLCASSPTGQGGGTEAFFGQGTRLTVV.

This clonotype has ten or more counts. The V gene is TRBV20-1, the J gene TRBJ2-2; D may be TRBD1 (6 bases). The germline V gene encodes CDR1 DFQATT and CDR2 SNEGSKA (reference sequence). V dropped 0 bases and J dropped 3 bases, with 17 bases sitting between them. The CDR3 loop spans 17 amino acids. This CDR3 is CSARDIRQGLYTGELFF. The CDR3, as DNA: TGCAGTGCTAGAGACATTCGGCAGGGGCTGTACACCGGGGAGCTGTTTTTT.

Points on this clonotype: A much bigger clone sits one base away, suggesting this may be a read error. The chain combines TRBV6-1 with TRBJ1-1, with 8 bases lining up with TRBD1. The germline gives CDR1 MNHNS, CDR2 SASEGT. The CDR3 spans 15 residues. In DNA, the CDR3 is TGTGCCTGCAGTGTTGGACAGGGCCTCATCACTGAAGCTTTCTTT. It encodes CACSVGQGLITEAFF.

The CDR3 nucleotides are TGTGCCACCAGCTCATGGACGAGCGATGTCAATGAGCAGTTCTTC. Its protein is CATSSWTSDVNEQFF. The gene calls are TRBV15 and TRBJ2-1; no firm D call. This CDR3 region has 15 residues. V lost 5 bases and J lost 6, with 17 bases in between. The germline CDR1 and CDR2 sequences are LNHNV and YYDKDF (reference sequence).

Of note for this clonotype: A junction end diverges from the germline sequence, so it may reflect a read error. The V and J genes are TRBV2 and TRBJ1-3; no clear D gene. The germline gives CDR1 SNHLY, CDR2 FYNNEI. The CDR3 is 16 amino acids. The CDR3 is CASSEWCSYSGDTIYF. The CDR3 DNA follows: TGTGCCAGCAGTGAATGGTGCAGCTACTCTGGAGACACCATATATTTT.

This clonotype was observed at least ten times. The junction does not match germline at one end; this may be a read error. The chain couples TRBV7-7 to TRBJ2-6; 9 nucleotides line up with TRBD2. CDR3 length equals 17 residues. Germline loops: CDR1 SSHAT, CDR2 FNYEAQ (reference sequence). The CDR3 loop is CASSSISGGTGANVLTF. In DNA, the CDR3 is TGTGCTAGCAGCTCTATTAGCGGGGGTACTGGGGCCAACGTCCTGACTTTC.

This clonotype was seen a single time. The rearrangement uses TRBV6-5 and TRBJ1-1; D uncertain. The CDR3 length is 15 residues. Germline-derived CDR1 and CDR2 are MNHEY and SVGAGI. Trimming pared 3 bases from V and 0 bases from J, leaving 11 bases between. CDR3: CASSYRREMNTEAFF. The CDR3 DNA follows: TGTGCCAGCAGTTATAGACGGGAAATGAACACTGAAGCTTTCTTT.

The rearrangement links TRBV25-1 to TRBJ2-7; no reliable D call. Trimming stripped 4 bases from V and 2 bases from J, with 12 bases between. From germline, CDR1 is MGHDK and CDR2 SYGVNS. The CDR3 has 14 residues. CDR3 in amino acids: CASSGLLVPYEQYF. The CDR3, as DNA: TGTGCCAGCAGTGGGCTCCTAGTCCCCTACGAGCAGTACTTC.